These 8 T cell receptor beta chains were sequenced from one sample in a study of T cell responses to AZD1222 COVID-19 vaccine. Assay: immunoSEQ multiplex PCR; the TCRdb copy retains only in-frame clones and omits some. The data hold about 100,000 clones, with about 90% observed a single time. The sequencing here drew on peripheral blood, taken on day 0 of MenACWY control vaccination. The receptor source for this set is an adult in good health.

The V gene is TRBV19, the J gene TRBJ2-7, with D unclear. The CDR3 is 13 amino acids. Trimming cost V 8 bases and J 5 bases, with 16 bases left between them. Germline-derived CDR1 and CDR2 are LNHDA and SQIVND (reference sequence). CDR3 protein: CASSSTIIHEQYF. The CDR3 DNA reads as TGTGCCAGTTCTTCTACCATAATTCACGAGCAGTACTTC.

This clone was observed a single time. The chain combines TRBV5-1 with TRBJ1-1; D remains unclear. The V gene's germline CDR1 is SGHRS and CDR2 YFSETQ. The V and J ends lost 0 bases and 1 base respectively, with 7 bases between them. This CDR3 is 14 amino acids long. CDR3 nucleotide sequence: TGCGCCAGCAGCTTGGTAAGACAGAACACTGAAGCTTTCTTT. Translation: CASSLVRQNTEAFF. Combining the CDR3 with reference TRBV5-1 and TRBJ1-1 gives the whole variable domain KAGVTQTPRYLIKTRGQQVTLSCSPISGHRSVSWYQQTPGQGLQFLFEYFSETQRNKGNFPGRFSGRQFSNSRSEMNVSTLELGDSALYLCASSLVRQNTEAFFGQGTRLTVV.

Here the CDR3 reads CASSFTGDGYTF. DNA for the CDR3: TGTGCCAGCTCTTTTACTGGGGATGGCTACACCTTC. The J gene is TRBJ1-2, the V gene TRBV2; D gene ambiguous. CDR1 is SNHLY and CDR2 is FYNNEI in the germline V gene. This CDR3 is 12 amino acids long. The ends were cut back, 8 bases at V and 6 bases at J, with 13 bases in the middle.

A single count supports this clone. This chain uses TRBV9 with TRBJ2-1; D may be TRBD2 (6 bases). In germline, CDR1 is SGDLS, CDR2 YYNGEE. V lost 3 bases and J lost 0, with 13 bases in between. The CDR3 has 16 residues. CDR3 protein: CASSGRGASSYNEQFF. The CDR3 coding sequence is TGTGCCAGCAGCGGGAGGGGAGCCAGCTCCTACAATGAGCAGTTCTTC.

The chain combines TRBV27 with TRBJ1-4, with TRBD1 as a possible D gene (6 bases). CDR1 and CDR2 (germline): MNHEY, SMNVEV (reference sequence). The V gene lost 7 bases and the J gene lost 8 bases, with 23 bases spanning the gap. The CDR3 covers 16 residues. The chain's CDR3 is CASTPSGAYGGEKLFF. The DNA of the CDR3 is TGTGCCAGCACCCCCTCAGGGGCCTATGGGGGAGAAAAACTGTTTTTT.

The V gene is TRBV27, the J gene TRBJ1-2; D call uncertain. This CDR3 is 15 amino acids long. Deletions cut 7 bases from V and 3 bases from J, with 18 bases between. Germline CDR1 is MNHEY and CDR2 is SMNVEV (reference sequence). The CDR3, as DNA: TGTGCCAGCACCCCAAACCCTGATTCTGACTATGGCTACACCTTC. This gives the protein CASTPNPDSDYGYTF.

There are many counts of this clone. This chain joins TRBV13 and TRBJ1-1; TRBD1 agrees at 9 bases. The V gene's germline CDR1 is PRHDT and CDR2 FYEKMQ (reference sequence). V lost 5 bases, J lost 2 bases, and 6 bases stayed unmatched. The CDR3 extends over 15 amino acids. CDR3 protein: CASSTRQGDNTEAFF. The DNA of the CDR3 is TGTGCCAGCAGCACCCGACAGGGGGACAACACTGAAGCTTTCTTT.

The rearrangement joins TRBV6-5 to TRBJ2-4; 7 bases are shared with TRBD1. Per germline, CDR1 MNHEY and CDR2 SVGAGI. This CDR3 comprises 15 residues. V shed 1 base, J shed 5 bases, and the junction held 5 bases outside the gene matches. CDR3 DNA sequence: TGTGCCAGCAGTTACTTACAGGGACAGCAAAACATTCAGTACTTC. Amino acid sequence: CASSYLQGQQNIQYF.